This T cell receptor (beta chain) was retrieved from a study of blood T cell repertoires in COVID-19. The repertoire was sequenced with immunoSEQ multiplex PCR; TCRdb's copy has only in-frame clones and lacks some. The sample contains 60,000 to 85,000 clones, roughly nine tenths of which appear only once. The CDR3 totals 14 residues. Looked up from germline, CDR1 is SGHDN and CDR2 is FVKESK. Between the trimmed V and J ends, which lost 5 bases and 4 bases, there was a span of 14 bases. This clonotype was obtained from a man over 45 with active COVID-19. The sample taken for sequencing was peripheral blood. The chain carries TRBV14 and TRBJ1-2; D perhaps matches TRBD1 (6 bases). In DNA, the CDR3 is TGTGCCAGCAGCAAGGGTCTGGGGGCCTATGGCTACACCTTC. It codes for CASSKGLGAYGYTF.